This T cell receptor (beta chain) was retrieved from a study of PD-1 blockade in classical Hodgkin lymphoma (dated by TCRdb to 2018 to 2020). With respect to the entire study: Nivolumab dosing was 3 mg/kg intravenously every 2 weeks, continuing until either disease progression or unacceptable toxicity. To define a peripheral blood immune signature of response to PD-1 blockade in classical Hodgkin lymphoma, the study combined TCR beta sequencing with CyTOF. The research as a whole found: Newly diagnosed patients were reported to have lower baseline TCR diversity than healthy donors, and relapsed/refractory patients were reported to have lower baseline TCR diversity still. Among trial patients, those achieving complete response had baseline diversity similar to that of newly diagnosed patients, while diversity was significantly lower in partial responders and progressors. Patients starting nivolumab less than 1 year after ASCT had lower diversity and were excluded from later analyses to avoid confounding by immune reconstitution. By C4D1, a significant rise was seen in CD4+ TCR diversity but not in CD8+ TCR diversity (p=0.0027 vs p=0.16), and the rise was most apparent among complete responders (p=0.02). The study covered only a single clinical trial cohort, and the causes of the repertoire differences, possibly disease activity or prior therapy, were still not defined.

Of note for this clone: Its antigen remains unidentified. No base-level quality is on record; no much larger clone is a single base apart.

The Qiagen DNeasy kit was used to extract genomic DNA both from unsorted PBMCs and from the negatively selected CD4+ and CD8+ fractions. Using primers that anneal to V and J segments, immunoSEQ multiplex PCR amplified the TCR beta CDR3 regions. Amplification bias was minimized using a synthetic immune receptor repertoire, and residual bias was removed computationally after sequencing. The authors' analysis ran thus. Repertoire diversity was quantified as the Shannon entropy index using custom Python scripts. The unsorted, CD4+ and CD8+ repertoires were each analyzed separately, with the exception of combined analyses, where CD4+ and CD8+ sequences were merged in silico. Clonal expansion was defined as at least a 2-fold frequency increase after treatment relative to C1D1, with a pseudocount of 0.5 for undetected baseline clones. Clones with 0 or 1 copy at C1D1 were defined as singleton clones, while clones with 2 or more copies were defined as non-singleton clones. By matching protein sequences in sorted samples from the same patient, clones expanded in unsorted samples were annotated as CD4+, CD8+ or unknown. Wilcoxon tests were applied to paired samples to test diversity changes from C1D1 to C4D1. Here the immuneACCESS table is served through TCRdb, limited to in-frame sequences with V and J called. Missing clones are a known gap in these copies; in checked studies unresolved V genes cover under half, and the rest lacks a known reason. That table furnishes V, J and clone size, whereas the DNA furnished D and trimming. This sample lists around 35,000 clones; around three quarters were detected once. The ten largest make up approximately 4% of the sample.

V sheds 4 bases and J sheds 5 bases, leaving 21 bases between their ends. Its CDR3 holds 16 amino acids, cysteine through phenylalanine. The read is trimmed to its CDR3 DNA, 48 bases read in frame from base 1. According to the germline V gene, CDR1 reads LGHNA and CDR2 reads YSLEER. The time point label for this specimen denotes: cycle 4 day 1 (C4D1), after about 6 weeks of nivolumab. Relapse after autologous stem cell transplantation had occurred in all trial patients, and cohorts A, B and C were distinguished by prior brentuximab vedotin exposure. The trial cohort comprised roughly 50 patients with relapsed/refractory classical Hodgkin lymphoma whose best overall responses were complete response, partial response or progressive disease. Single-agent nivolumab was administered to trial patients in the multi-cohort phase II CheckMate 205 trial. An independent review committee assessed best overall response by applying the 2007 International Working Group response criteria. PBMCs from the trial were collected at three points: immediately before nivolumab initiation (C1D1), and during therapy at cycle 2 day 1 and cycle 4 day 1. Peripheral blood was collected in 8 mL Vacutainer Cell Preparation Tubes, from which PBMCs were isolated by centrifugation and then cryopreserved.

The TCR originated in a human donor with classical Hodgkin lymphoma. Source: peripheral blood mononuclear cells (PBMCs), taken before the fourth cycle of nivolumab. Rearrangement joined TRBV4-3 to TRBJ2-7; the D gene could be either TRBD1 or TRBD2, each agreeing at 6 bases. The nucleotides are TGCGCCAGCAGCCCTGATCGATGGGGGGCTGTTAACGAGCAGTACTTC. This translates into CASSPDRWGAVNEQYF.